The 27 T cell receptor beta chains below all came from one sample that was sequenced in a study of blood T cell repertoires in COVID-19. TCRdb keeps only in-frame clones here, not all; method: immunoSEQ multiplex PCR. Seen here are 40,000 to 50,000 clones, around 90% observed once, and the top ten hold roughly 21%. Sequenced material: peripheral blood. The receptors come from a man in his fifties with active COVID-19.

By sample fraction, this clone is medium-sized (0.01 to 0.1%). The chain recombines TRBV6-5 with TRBJ2-2; 8 bases match TRBD2. In germline, CDR1 is MNHEY, CDR2 SVGAGI. The V gene end was trimmed by 5 bases and the J gene end by 5 bases; junction bases not matched to a gene: 7. CDR3 size: 15 residues. CDR3 sequence reads: CASSPGTSGTGELFF. In DNA, the CDR3 is TGTGCCAGCAGTCCAGGGACTAGTGGGACCGGGGAGCTGTTTTTT.

Only one count was recorded for this clone. The chain recombines TRBV6-4 with TRBJ2-1; 13 positions match TRBD2. Unmatched junction bases numbered 7, after V lost 5 bases and J lost 9 bases. CDR3 length: 15 residues. Germline-derived CDR1 and CDR2 are MRHNA and SNTAGT. CDR3 sequence reads: CASSPGLAGLGEQFF. In DNA form, the CDR3 reads TGTGCCAGCAGTCCGGGACTAGCGGGATTGGGTGAGCAGTTCTTC.

J is TRBJ2-7 and V is TRBV7-2; D possibly corresponds to TRBD1 (5 bases). This CDR3 spans 15 amino acids. The germline CDR1 and CDR2 sequences are SGHTA and FQGNSA. V was shortened by 0 bases and J by 1 base, with 10 bases between the two germline ends. CDR3 coding DNA: TGTGCCAGCAGCTTAGCGGGGCAGAATTCCTACGAGCAGTACTTC. This gives the protein CASSLAGQNSYEQYF.

The gene calls are TRBV30 and TRBJ1-6; D remains ambiguous. The CDR3 is made up of 11 amino acids. V lost 2 bases and J 8 bases, leaving 4 bases between the germline ends. Germline values: CDR1 GTSNPN, CDR2 SVGIG (reference sequence). CDR3: CAWSSHSPLHF. As DNA, the CDR3 is TGTGCCTGGAGTTCTCATTCACCCCTCCACTTT.

The table lists this clone with a few counts. The chain joins TRBV7-9 to TRBJ1-6; D gene unclear. The CDR3 has 14 residues. In germline, CDR1 is SEHNR, CDR2 FQNEAQ (reference sequence). V was shortened by 5 bases and J by 7 bases, with 12 bases between the two germline ends. DNA for the CDR3: TGTGCCAGCAGCCACTACCGAATGAATTCACCCCTCCACTTT. This translates into CASSHYRMNSPLHF.

The rearrangement links TRBV28 to TRBJ1-5; TRBD1 matches at 8 bases. Germline values: CDR1 MDHEN, CDR2 SYDVKM. The CDR3 runs to 19 residues. V lost 2 bases and J lost 0; bases outside the gene matches: 12. The CDR3 DNA reads TGTGCCAGCAGTTTAGTGGGACAGGTCTCCTTCTATAGCAATCAGCCCCAGCATTTT. Protein sequence: CASSLVGQVSFYSNQPQHF.

The J gene is TRBJ2-3, the V gene TRBV6-5, with unresolved D. This CDR3 is built from 12 residues. Germline V gives CDR1 MNHEY, CDR2 SVGAGI. The ends were cut back, 2 bases at V and 5 bases at J, with 5 bases in the middle. The CDR3 coding sequence is TGTGCCAGCAGTTACACGGGAGATACGCAGTATTTT. This codes for CASSYTGDTQYF.

The J gene is TRBJ2-3, the V gene TRBV28; 11 bases fit TRBD2. The CDR3 sequence is 15 residues long. After removal of 5 bases from V and 5 bases from J, the junction contained 6 bases not matched to a gene. Germline loops: CDR1 MDHEN, CDR2 SYDVKM. The CDR3 spells CASSPGTSGKDTQYF. In DNA, the CDR3 is TGTGCCAGCAGTCCGGGGACTAGCGGTAAAGATACGCAGTATTTT.

The chain joins TRBV27 to TRBJ2-7, with TRBD2 matching 9 bases. V was clipped by 0 bases and J by 6 bases; unmatched bases: 3. Germline V gives CDR1 MNHEY, CDR2 SMNVEV (reference sequence). This CDR3 has 14 amino acids. Written as DNA, the CDR3 is TGTGCCAGCAGTTTATCTAGCGGGAGCTCCGAGCAGTACTTC. Encoded protein: CASSLSSGSSEQYF.

The chain has TRBV11-2 and TRBJ2-7, with 8 positions matching TRBD2. Germline loops: CDR1 SGHAT, CDR2 FQNNGV. The length of the CDR3 is 14 residues. V shed 5 bases, J shed 2 bases, and the junction held 5 bases outside the gene matches. The CDR3 sequence is CASSLTSGPYEQYF. CDR3 nucleotide sequence: TGTGCCAGCAGCCTTACTAGCGGACCCTACGAGCAGTACTTC. Together with reference TRBV11-2 and TRBJ2-7, the CDR3 gives the full variable domain: EAGVAQSPRYKIIEKRQSVAFWCNPISGHATLYWYQQILGQGPKLLIQFQNNGVVDDSQLPKDRFSAERLKGVDSTLKIQPAKLEDSAVYLCASSLTSGPYEQYFGPGTRLTVT.

The V call is TRBV7-8, the J call TRBJ1-2, with 8 bases fitting TRBD1. The CDR3 spans 16 residues. Trimming at V came to 5 bases and at J to 0 bases, leaving 8 bases not matched to a gene. Germline V gene sequence: CDR1 SGHVS, CDR2 FQNEAQ. The chain's CDR3 is CASSPTTGDANYGYTF. CDR3 DNA sequence: TGTGCCAGCAGCCCCACGACAGGGGATGCTAACTATGGCTACACCTTC.

This rearrangement joins TRBV7-9 to TRBJ2-3, with D tentatively TRBD1 (5 bases). Deletions cut 3 bases from V and 3 bases from J, with 10 bases between. Germline V CDR1 and CDR2: SEHNR, FQNEAQ (reference sequence). The CDR3 is 14 residues long. CDR3 in amino acids: CASSFSGWTDTQYF. The CDR3 region has the DNA TGTGCCAGCAGCTTTTCAGGGTGGACAGATACGCAGTATTTT. The full variable domain, its missing parts supplied by reference TRBV7-9 and TRBJ2-3, is DTGVSQNPRHKITKRGQNVTFRCDPISEHNRLYWYRQTLGQGPEFLTYFQNEAQLEKSRLLSDRFSAERPKGSFSTLEIQRTEQGDSAMYLCASSFSGWTDTQYFGPGTRLTVL.

This chain uses TRBV28 with TRBJ2-6; 12 bases agree with TRBD1. The CDR3 runs 20 residues. The germline V gene encodes CDR1 MDHEN and CDR2 SYDVKM. The V gene end was trimmed by 4 bases and the J gene end by 4 bases; junction bases not matched to a gene: 14. CDR3 in amino acids: CASSSGDRGLLISGANVLTF. DNA of the CDR3: TGTGCCAGCAGTTCCGGGGACAGGGGGCTTCTAATTTCCGGGGCCAACGTCCTGACTTTC.

This clone was found once. J is TRBJ2-7 and V is TRBV27; D is possibly TRBD2 (6 bases). CDR1 is MNHEY and CDR2 is SMNVEV in the germline V gene (reference sequence). This CDR3 spans 15 amino acids. Trimming cost V 3 bases and J 1 base, with 13 bases left between them. This chain's CDR3 is CASSLRGGGSYEQYF. Here the CDR3 DNA reads TGTGCCAGCAGTTTGAGGGGCGGAGGGTCCTACGAGCAGTACTTC.

This sequence joins TRBV30 and TRBJ2-1; D is ambiguous. Germline V gene sequence: CDR1 GTSNPN, CDR2 SVGIG (reference sequence). V was shortened by 7 bases and J by 9 bases, with 22 bases between the two germline ends. The CDR3 extends over 14 amino acids. CDR3 sequence (DNA): TGTGCCTCCTCCAAGGCCCCCCTAGATTTTGAGCAGTTCTTC. Its protein is CASSKAPLDFEQFF. Full variable domain (missing parts from reference TRBV30 and TRBJ2-1): SQTIHQWPATLVQPVGSPLSLECTVEGTSNPNLYWYRQAAGRGLQLLFYSVGIGQISSEVPQNLSASRPQDRQFILSSKKLLLSDSGFYLCASSKAPLDFEQFFGPGTRLTVL.

The chain employs TRBV14 and TRBJ2-3; maybe TRBD2 (6 bases). Germline V gives CDR1 SGHDN, CDR2 FVKESK. The CDR3 runs 14 residues. V was clipped by 3 bases and J by 1 base, with 8 bases between them. The CDR3 DNA reads as TGTGCCAGCAGCCAGTGGGAGGGCACAGATACGCAGTATTTT. This codes for CASSQWEGTDTQYF.

V usage is TRBV28 and J usage is TRBJ1-6; D might be TRBD1 (6 bases). Germline V gene sequence: CDR1 MDHEN, CDR2 SYDVKM. The CDR3 extends over 13 amino acids. Trimming took 8 bases from V and 11 from J, leaving 16 bases between them. The CDR3 spells CASEGQGMAPLHF. The CDR3 DNA follows: TGTGCCAGCGAGGGGCAGGGGATGGCACCCCTCCACTTT.

CDR3 loop: CASSKERGQGYNEQFF. The CDR3 DNA sequence: TGTGCCAGCAGCAAAGAGCGTGGACAGGGTTACAATGAGCAGTTCTTC. The genes are TRBV21-1 and TRBJ2-1; the table names TRBD1, a call not compared with the DNA. TRBV21-1 is a listed pseudogene. This CDR3 is 16 amino acids long.

V is TRBV5-1 and J is TRBJ1-1; D gene uncertain. V dropped 2 bases and J dropped 5 bases, with 13 bases sitting between them. Germline V gene sequence: CDR1 SGHRS, CDR2 YFSETQ. CDR3 length: 14 amino acids. In nucleotides, the CDR3 is TGCGCCAGCAGCTTAGGCCCAGACGGGACTGAAGCTTTCTTT. It translates to CASSLGPDGTEAFF. Filled out from reference TRBV5-1 and TRBJ1-1, the complete variable domain reads KAGVTQTPRYLIKTRGQQVTLSCSPISGHRSVSWYQQTPGQGLQFLFEYFSETQRNKGNFPGRFSGRQFSNSRSEMNVSTLELGDSALYLCASSLGPDGTEAFFGQGTRLTVV.

The CDR3 DNA reads as TGCAGCGTTGAAAGGGGGCGCATAACTGAAGCTTTCTTT. It yields the protein CSVERGRITEAFF. The chain recombines TRBV29-1 with TRBJ1-1, with 7 positions matching TRBD1. CDR1 and CDR2 (germline): SQVTM, ANQGSEA. With V trimmed by 2 bases and J by 5 bases, 5 bases remained unmatched. The CDR3 runs to 13 residues.

The rearrangement links TRBV5-4 to TRBJ2-1; TRBD2 matches 11 bases. V shed 0 bases, J shed 6 bases, and the junction held 5 bases outside the gene matches. The CDR3 totals 16 residues. Germline CDR1 SGHNT, CDR2 YYREEE (reference sequence). For the CDR3, the DNA is TGTGCCAGCAGCTTGGCACTAGCGGGAGCCCGCAATGAGCAGTTCTTC. Residues: CASSLALAGARNEQFF.

The CDR3 nucleotides are TGCACCAGCAGCCGTTATACAAGATCCCATGAGCAGTTCTTC. This gives the protein CTSSRYTRSHEQFF. The chain has TRBV1 and TRBJ2-1; the table names TRBD1, a call not compared with the DNA. TRBV1 is a pseudogene segment. This CDR3 spans 14 amino acids.

This chain links TRBV4-2 with TRBJ1-2; D possibly corresponds to TRBD1 (5 bases). CDR3 length equals 15 residues. The V gene lost 0 bases and the J gene lost 0 bases, with 8 bases spanning the gap. CDR1 and CDR2 from the germline V gene are LGHNA and YNFKEQ. In DNA form, the CDR3 reads TGTGCCAGCAGCCAAGAGACAGACGCTAACTATGGCTACACCTTC. Amino acids: CASSQETDANYGYTF.

This clone was recorded only once. The chain has TRBV19 and TRBJ1-5, with D perhaps matching TRBD1 (6 bases). The CDR3 spans 15 residues. V shed 1 base and J shed 2 bases, with 9 bases lying between them. Per the germline V gene, CDR1 is LNHDA and CDR2 is SQIVND (reference sequence). CDR3 region: CASSIVQGGNQPQHF. In DNA, the CDR3 is TGTGCCAGTAGTATAGTACAGGGAGGCAATCAGCCCCAGCATTTT.

This clone turned up a few times. At the DNA level, this CDR3 is encoded by other sequences in the same sample as well. This sequence joins TRBV10-1 and TRBJ2-1, with 12 bases lining up with TRBD2. Germline trimming cut 6 bases from V and 5 bases from J; bases unmatched to any gene: 5. The CDR3 contains 15 residues. Germline V gives CDR1 WNHNN, CDR2 SYGVQD (reference sequence). The CDR3 coding sequence is TGCGCCAGCAGCTCGGGACTAGCGGGCGACAATGAGCAGTTCTTC. Translated: CASSSGLAGDNEQFF.

The V call is TRBV19, the J call TRBJ2-2; 8 bases line up with TRBD1. J gave up 1 base and V 9 bases, and 4 bases lay outside the gene matches. Per germline, CDR1 LNHDA and CDR2 SQIVND (reference sequence). The CDR3 runs to 14 residues. The CDR3 spells CASRDRGNTGELFF. The CDR3 DNA reads TGTGCCAGCCGCGACAGGGGGAACACCGGGGAGCTGTTTTTT.

This sequence joins TRBV28 and TRBJ2-3; 7 bases match TRBD1. Germline V gives CDR1 MDHEN, CDR2 SYDVKM. This CDR3 spans 15 amino acids. With 6 bases clipped from V and 2 bases from J, the junction kept 8 bases outside the gene matches. Here the CDR3 DNA reads TGTGCCAGCAGCCCCCCAGGGGGAGCCACAGATACGCAGTATTTT. Translated, it gives CASSPPGGATDTQYF.